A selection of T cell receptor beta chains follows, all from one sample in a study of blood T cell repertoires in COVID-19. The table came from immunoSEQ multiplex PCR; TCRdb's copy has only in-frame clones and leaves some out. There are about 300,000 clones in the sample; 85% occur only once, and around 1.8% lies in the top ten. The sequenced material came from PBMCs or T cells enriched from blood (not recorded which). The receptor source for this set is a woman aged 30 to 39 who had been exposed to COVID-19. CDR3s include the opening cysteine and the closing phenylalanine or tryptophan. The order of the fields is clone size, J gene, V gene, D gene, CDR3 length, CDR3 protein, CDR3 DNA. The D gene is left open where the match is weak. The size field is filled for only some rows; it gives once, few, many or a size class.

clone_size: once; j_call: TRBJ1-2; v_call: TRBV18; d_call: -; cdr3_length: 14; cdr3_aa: CASSPRGFGDGYTF; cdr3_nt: TGTGCCAGCTCACCAAGGGGTTTCGGTGACGGCTACACCTTC
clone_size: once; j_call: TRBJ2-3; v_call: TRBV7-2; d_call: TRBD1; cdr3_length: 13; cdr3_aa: CASSGQGGDTQYF; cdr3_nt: TGTGCCAGCAGCGGACAGGGTGGAGATACGCAGTATTTT
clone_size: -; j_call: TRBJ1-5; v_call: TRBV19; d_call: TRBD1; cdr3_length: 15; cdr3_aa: CASRSPDRAVQPQHF; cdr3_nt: TGTGCCAGTAGGTCGCCGGACAGGGCGGTTCAGCCCCAGCATTTT
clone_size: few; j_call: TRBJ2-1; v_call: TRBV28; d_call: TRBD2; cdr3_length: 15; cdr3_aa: CASSFSSGSRNEQFF; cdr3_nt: TGTGCCAGCAGTTTTTCTAGCGGGAGTAGAAATGAGCAGTTCTTC
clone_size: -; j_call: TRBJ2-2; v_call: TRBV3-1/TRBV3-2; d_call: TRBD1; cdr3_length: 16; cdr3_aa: CASSHARQGGDGELFF; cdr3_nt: TGTGCCAGCAGCCACGCCCGACAGGGGGGGGACGGGGAGCTGTTTTTT
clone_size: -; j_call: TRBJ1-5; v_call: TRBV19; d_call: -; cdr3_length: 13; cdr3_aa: CASSETKGQPQHF; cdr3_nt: TGTGCCAGTAGTGAGACTAAGGGACAGCCCCAGCATTTT
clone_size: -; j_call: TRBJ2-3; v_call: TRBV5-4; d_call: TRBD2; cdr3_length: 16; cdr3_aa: CASSLLAGRSTDTQYF; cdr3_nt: TGTGCCAGCAGCTTGTTAGCGGGACGGAGCACAGATACGCAGTATTTT
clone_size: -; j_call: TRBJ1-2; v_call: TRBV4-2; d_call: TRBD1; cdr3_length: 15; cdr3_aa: CASSQITGTGAPSTF; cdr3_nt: TGTGCCAGCAGCCAAATAACCGGGACAGGGGCCCCCTCGACCTTC
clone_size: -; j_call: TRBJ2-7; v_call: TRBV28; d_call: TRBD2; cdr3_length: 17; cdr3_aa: CASSTPTPGTSSYEQYF; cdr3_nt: TGTGCCAGCAGTACCCCGACCCCCGGGACTAGCTCCTACGAGCAGTACTTC
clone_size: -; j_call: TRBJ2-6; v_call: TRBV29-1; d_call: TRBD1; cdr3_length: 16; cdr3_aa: CSVEDREASGANVLTF; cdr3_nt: TGCAGCGTGGAAGACAGGGAAGCATCTGGGGCCAACGTCCTGACTTTC
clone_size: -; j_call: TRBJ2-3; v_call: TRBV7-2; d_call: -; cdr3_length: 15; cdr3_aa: CASILGAPSTDTQYF; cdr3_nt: TGTGCCAGCATCCTGGGGGCCCCTAGCACAGATACGCAGTATTTT
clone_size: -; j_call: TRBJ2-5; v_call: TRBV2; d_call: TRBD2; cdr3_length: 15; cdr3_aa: CASSPRSGGVETQYF; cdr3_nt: TGTGCCAGCAGTCCGCGTAGCGGGGGGGTAGAGACCCAGTACTTC
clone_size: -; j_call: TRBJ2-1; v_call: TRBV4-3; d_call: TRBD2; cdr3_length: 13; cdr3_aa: CASSQDRAGTRLF; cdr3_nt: TGCGCCAGCAGCCAAGATAGGGCGGGGACTAGACTCTTC
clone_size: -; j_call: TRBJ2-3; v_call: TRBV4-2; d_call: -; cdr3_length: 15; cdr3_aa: CASAREAGSTDTQYF; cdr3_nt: TGTGCCAGCGCCCGAGAGGCGGGTAGCACAGATACGCAGTATTTT
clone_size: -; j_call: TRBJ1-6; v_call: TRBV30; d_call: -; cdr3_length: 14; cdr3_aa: CAWSVSGSHSPLHF; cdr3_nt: TGTGCCTGGAGTGTGTCTGGCAGTCATTCACCCCTCCACTTT
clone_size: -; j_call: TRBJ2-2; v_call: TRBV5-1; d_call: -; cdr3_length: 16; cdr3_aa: CASTAGGLGNTGELFF; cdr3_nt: TGCGCCAGCACCGCCGGGGGGCTAGGGAACACCGGGGAGCTGTTTTTT
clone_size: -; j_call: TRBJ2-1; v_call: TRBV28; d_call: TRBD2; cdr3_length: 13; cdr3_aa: CASRTSGGNEQFF; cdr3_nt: TGTGCCAGCAGAACTAGCGGGGGTAATGAGCAGTTCTTC
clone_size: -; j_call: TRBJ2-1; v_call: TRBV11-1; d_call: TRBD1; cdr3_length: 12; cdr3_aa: CASSWDRDEQFF; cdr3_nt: TGTGCCAGCAGCTGGGACAGGGATGAGCAGTTCTTC
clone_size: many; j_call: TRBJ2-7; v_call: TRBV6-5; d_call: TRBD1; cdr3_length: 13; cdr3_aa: CASRETGSYEQYF; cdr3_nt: TGTGCCAGCAGGGAGACAGGGTCCTACGAGCAGTACTTC
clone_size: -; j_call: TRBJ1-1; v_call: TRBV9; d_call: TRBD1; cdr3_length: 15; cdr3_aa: CASSVGGQGYTEAFF; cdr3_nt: TGTGCCAGCAGCGTAGGGGGACAGGGGTACACTGAAGCTTTCTTT
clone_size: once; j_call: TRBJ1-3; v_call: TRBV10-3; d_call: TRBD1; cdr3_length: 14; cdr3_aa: CAISEEDRGHTIYF; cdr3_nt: TGTGCCATCAGTGAGGAGGACAGGGGCCACACCATATATTTT
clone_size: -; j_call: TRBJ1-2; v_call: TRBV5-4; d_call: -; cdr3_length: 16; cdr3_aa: CASSSPGGLQGDGYTF; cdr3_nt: TGTGCCAGCAGCTCGCCGGGGGGTCTCCAAGGGGATGGCTACACCTTC
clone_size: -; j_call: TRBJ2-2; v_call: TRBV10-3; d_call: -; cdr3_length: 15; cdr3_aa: CAISGKTTNTGELFF; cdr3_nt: TGTGCCATCAGTGGCAAGACTACCAACACCGGGGAGCTGTTTTTT
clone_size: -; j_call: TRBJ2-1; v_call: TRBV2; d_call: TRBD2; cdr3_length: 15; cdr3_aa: CASSVGTSGYNEQFF; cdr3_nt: TGTGCCAGCAGTGTGGGGACTAGCGGGTACAATGAGCAGTTCTTC
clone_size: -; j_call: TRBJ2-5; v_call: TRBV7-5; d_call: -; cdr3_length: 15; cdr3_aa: CVRSIPGQGRETQYF; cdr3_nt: TGTGTCAGAAGTATTCCGGGACAGGGAAGAGAGACCCAGTACTTC
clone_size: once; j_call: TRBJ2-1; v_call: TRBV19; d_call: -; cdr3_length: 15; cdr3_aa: CASSIYSSSYNEQFF; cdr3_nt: TGTGCCAGTAGTATTTACAGTAGCTCCTACAATGAGCAGTTCTTC
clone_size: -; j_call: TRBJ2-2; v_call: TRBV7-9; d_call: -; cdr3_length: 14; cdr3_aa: CASSLIQGTGELFF; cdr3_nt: TGTGCCAGCAGCTTAATCCAGGGCACCGGGGAGCTGTTTTTT
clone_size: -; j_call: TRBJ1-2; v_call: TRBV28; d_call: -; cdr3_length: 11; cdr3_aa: CASRRDRGYTF; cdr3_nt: TGTGCCAGCAGACGGGATAGGGGCTACACCTTC
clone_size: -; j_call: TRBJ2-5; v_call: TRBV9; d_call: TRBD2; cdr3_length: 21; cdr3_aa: CASSVGTKTKGTSGAQETQYF; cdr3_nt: TGTGCCAGCAGCGTAGGTACCAAGACCAAAGGGACTAGCGGGGCACAAGAGACCCAGTACTTC
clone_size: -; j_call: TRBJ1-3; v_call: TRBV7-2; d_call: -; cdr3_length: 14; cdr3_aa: CASSLVVSGNTIYF; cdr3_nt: TGTGCCAGCAGCTTAGTAGTCTCTGGAAACACCATATATTTT
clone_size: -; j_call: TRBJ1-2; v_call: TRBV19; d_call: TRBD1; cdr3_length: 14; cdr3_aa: CASSMRQGTYGYTF; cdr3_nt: TGTGCCAGTAGTATGAGACAGGGGACCTATGGCTACACCTTC
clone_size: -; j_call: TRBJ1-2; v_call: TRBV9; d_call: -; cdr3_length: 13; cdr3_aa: CASSKEGTYGYTF; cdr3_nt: TGTGCCAGCAGCAAAGAGGGAACCTATGGCTACACCTTC
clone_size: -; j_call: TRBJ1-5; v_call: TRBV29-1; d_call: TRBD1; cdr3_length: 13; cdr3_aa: CSVLGQGGRPQHF; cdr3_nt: TGCAGCGTTCTGGGACAGGGAGGAAGGCCCCAGCATTTT
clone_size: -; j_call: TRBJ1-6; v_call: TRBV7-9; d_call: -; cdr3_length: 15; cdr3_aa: CASSRLGLEGSPLHF; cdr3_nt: TGTGCCAGCAGCCGACTTGGGTTGGAAGGTTCACCCCTCCACTTT
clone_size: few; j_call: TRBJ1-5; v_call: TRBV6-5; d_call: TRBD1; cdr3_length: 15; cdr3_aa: CASRDRDSSNQPQHF; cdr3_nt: TGTGCCAGCAGAGACAGGGATTCGAGCAATCAGCCCCAGCATTTT
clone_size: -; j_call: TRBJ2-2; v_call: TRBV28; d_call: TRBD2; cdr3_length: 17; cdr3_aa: CASSLFGTSGRRGELFF; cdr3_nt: TGTGCCAGCAGTTTATTCGGGACTAGCGGGAGGAGAGGGGAGCTGTTTTTT
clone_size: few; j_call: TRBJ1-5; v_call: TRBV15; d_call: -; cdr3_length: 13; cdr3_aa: CATSPGHDQPQHF; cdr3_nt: TGTGCCACCAGCCCCGGACATGATCAGCCCCAGCATTTT
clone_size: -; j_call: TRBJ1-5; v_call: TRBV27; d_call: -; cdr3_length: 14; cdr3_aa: CASSFGQSVGPQHF; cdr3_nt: TGTGCCAGCAGTTTTGGACAGTCGGTAGGGCCCCAGCATTTT
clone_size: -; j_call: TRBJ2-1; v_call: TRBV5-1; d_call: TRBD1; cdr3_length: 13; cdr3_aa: CASSWDRVNEQFF; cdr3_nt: TGCGCCAGCAGCTGGGACAGGGTGAATGAGCAGTTCTTC
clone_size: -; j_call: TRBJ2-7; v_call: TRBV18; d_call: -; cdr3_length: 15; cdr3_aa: CASSPPGRVGYEQYF; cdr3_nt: TGTGCCAGCTCACCACCTGGCAGGGTCGGTTACGAGCAGTACTTC
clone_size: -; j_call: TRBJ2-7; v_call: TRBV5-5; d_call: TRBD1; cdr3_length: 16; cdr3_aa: CASSLVWGQEAYEQYF; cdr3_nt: TGTGCCAGCAGCTTGGTTTGGGGACAGGAGGCTTACGAGCAGTACTTC
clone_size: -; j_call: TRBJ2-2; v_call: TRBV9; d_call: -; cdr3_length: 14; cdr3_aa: CASSVPGLTGELFF; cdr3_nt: TGTGCCAGCAGCGTACCAGGCCTGACCGGGGAGCTGTTTTTT
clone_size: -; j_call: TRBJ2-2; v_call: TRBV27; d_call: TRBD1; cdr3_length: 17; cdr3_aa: CASSSFAGAGGTGELFF; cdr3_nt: TGTGCCAGCAGTTCCTTTGCGGGCGCAGGGGGAACCGGGGAGCTGTTTTTT
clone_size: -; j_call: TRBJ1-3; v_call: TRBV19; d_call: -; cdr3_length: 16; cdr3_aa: CASSSPGGSSGNTIYF; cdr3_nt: TGTGCCAGTAGTAGCCCCGGGGGTTCCTCTGGAAACACCATATATTTT
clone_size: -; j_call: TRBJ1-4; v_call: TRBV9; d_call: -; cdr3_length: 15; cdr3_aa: CASSVQTGGNEKLFF; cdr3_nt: TGTGCCAGCAGCGTTCAGACGGGGGGTAATGAAAAACTGTTTTTT
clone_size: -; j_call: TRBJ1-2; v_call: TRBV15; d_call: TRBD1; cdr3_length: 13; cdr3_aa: CATSPDRAYGYTF; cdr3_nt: TGTGCCACCAGCCCGGACAGGGCGTACGGCTACACCTTC
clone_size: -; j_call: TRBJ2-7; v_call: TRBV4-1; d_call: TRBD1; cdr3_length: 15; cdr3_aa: CASSQSGTGAYEQYF; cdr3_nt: TGCGCCAGCAGCCAATCCGGGACAGGTGCCTACGAGCAGTACTTC
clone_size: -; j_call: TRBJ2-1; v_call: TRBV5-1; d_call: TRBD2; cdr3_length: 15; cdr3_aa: CASSSLAGGYNEQFF; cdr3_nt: TGCGCCAGCAGCTCACTAGCGGGGGGATACAATGAGCAGTTCTTC
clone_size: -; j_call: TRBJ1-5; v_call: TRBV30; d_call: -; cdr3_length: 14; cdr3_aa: CAWSPGRGNQPQHF; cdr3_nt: TGTGCCTGGAGCCCGGGCAGGGGCAATCAGCCCCAGCATTTT
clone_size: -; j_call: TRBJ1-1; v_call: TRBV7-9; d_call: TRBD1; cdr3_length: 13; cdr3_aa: CASSAQGGTEAFF; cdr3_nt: TGTGCCAGCAGCGCCCAGGGGGGCACTGAAGCTTTCTTT